Included here is one TCR beta chain sequence, with context. The CDR3 consists of 13 residues. V lost 1 base to trimming and J lost 6 bases, with 8 bases between them. Germline values: CDR1 LGHDT, CDR2 YNNKEL (reference sequence). These data come from a study of blood T cell repertoires in COVID-19. The wider study: Samples of COVID-19 (acute and convalescent) were obtained from the United States, Italy and Spain. PBMCs, B-cell-depleted T cells, or T cells provided the cDNA or gDNA that made up the material.

Clones were read by immunoSEQ multiplex PCR, and TCRdb kept only the in-frame ones, dropping some. Among over 200,000 clones, roughly 83% were seen once, and the ten largest hold approximately 2.6%. This sequence originates from a woman aged 70-85 years with active or convalescent COVID-19. The chain carries TRBV3-1 (or the pseudogene TRBV3-2) and TRBJ2-3; possible D gene TRBD1, 6 bases. Sequenced: peripheral blood. Here the CDR3 reads CASSQGTADTQYF. DNA of the CDR3: TGTGCCAGCAGCCAAGGGACAGCTGATACGCAGTATTTT.